Presented here are 13 T cell receptor beta chains from one specimen sequenced in a study of blood T cell repertoires in COVID-19 (dated by TCRdb to 2020 to 2021). Library preparation was by the immunoSEQ multiplex PCR assay. Entries here come from immuneACCESS through TCRdb and include only in-frame sequences with V and J called. Some clones fail to appear in such tables; in the studies checked, an unresolved V gene covers under half of the shortfall, and the cause of the remainder is unknown. In all, the sample holds more than 200,000 clones, and around 82% of those were seen once. Approximately 4.3% of the sample is held by the ten biggest clonotypes. Material: PBMCs or T cells enriched from blood (not recorded which). These receptors were obtained from a man aged 25-45 years with acute COVID-19.

This clone showed up many times. The chain couples TRBV30 to TRBJ2-7; the D gene is possibly TRBD1 (5 bases). Trimming pared 7 bases from V and 2 bases from J, leaving 15 bases between. The germline CDR1 and CDR2 sequences are GTSNPN and SVGIG (reference sequence). The CDR3 loop spans 13 amino acids. CDR3 coding DNA: TGTGCCTACTCCGAACAGGCGACCTACGAGCAGTACTTC. Protein product: CAYSEQATYEQYF.

This clone was seen more than once but under ten times. Other DNA sequences within the sample encode an identical CDR3. V gene TRBV5-1 combines with J gene TRBJ1-5, with D maybe TRBD1 (6 bases). This CDR3 has 15 amino acids. Germline CDR1 is SGHRS and CDR2 is YFSETQ. Trimming removed 4 bases at V and 0 bases at J, with 11 bases between. The CDR3 DNA is TGCGCCAGCAGCCCGGACAGTTATAGCAATCAGCCCCAGCATTTT. This codes for CASSPDSYSNQPQHF.

The V gene is TRBV5-1, the J gene TRBJ2-3; D call uncertain. The V gene's germline CDR1 is SGHRS and CDR2 YFSETQ. The CDR3 has 13 amino acids. V lost 0 bases, J lost 8 bases, and 10 bases lay in between. The CDR3 is CASSLALNGTQYF. The CDR3 DNA sequence: TGCGCCAGCAGCTTGGCCCTTAACGGTACGCAGTATTTT.

In DNA form, the CDR3 reads TGTGCCAGCAGCTCTGGGACTAGCGGGGGGACAGATACGCAGTATTTT. Translated, it gives CASSSGTSGGTDTQYF. J is TRBJ2-3 and V is TRBV7-3; 15 bases are a match to TRBD2. V dropped 4 bases and J dropped 3; count of bases not matched to a gene: 2. Germline CDR1 reads SGHTA; CDR2 reads FQGTGA. The CDR3 extends over 16 amino acids.

The chain joins TRBV11-2 to TRBJ1-5; no definite D call. V lost 0 bases to trimming and J lost 1 base, with 7 bases between them. Germline loops: CDR1 SGHAT, CDR2 FQNNGV. The CDR3 runs to 15 residues. CDR3 loop: CASSLEGLSNQPQHF. The CDR3 bases are TGTGCCAGCAGCTTAGAGGGCTTGAGCAATCAGCCCCAGCATTTT.

The gene calls are TRBV12-3 or TRBV12-4 and TRBJ2-7; 8 nucleotides match TRBD1. The CDR3 sequence is 12 residues long. J gave up 6 bases and V 8 bases, and 6 bases lay outside the gene matches. The CDR3 here is CASGQGRSEQYF. The CDR3 nucleotides are TGTGCCAGCGGACAGGGACGGTCCGAGCAGTACTTC.

V is TRBV25-1 and J is TRBJ2-3; D call uncertain. The CDR3 covers 13 residues. V dropped 3 bases and J dropped 5 bases, with 9 bases sitting between them. CDR1 MGHDK and CDR2 SYGVNS come from the germline V gene. This chain's CDR3 is CASSDSRRDTQYF. The CDR3 region has the DNA TGTGCCAGCAGTGACTCTAGAAGAGATACGCAGTATTTT. The entire variable domain, with the rest obtained from reference TRBV25-1 and TRBJ2-3, is as follows: EADIYQTPRYLVIGTGKKITLECSQTMGHDKMYWYQQDPGMELHLIHYSYGVNSTEKGDLSSESTVSRIRTEHFPLTLESARPSHTSQYLCASSDSRRDTQYFGPGTRLTVL.

The sample holds one count of this clone. This chain uses TRBV3-1 (or the pseudogene TRBV3-2) with TRBJ2-2; D gene ambiguous. V was pared by 4 bases and J by 0 bases, with 12 bases between. Germline V gives CDR1 LGHDT, CDR2 YNNKEL (reference sequence). CDR3 length equals 16 residues. The CDR3 reads CASSPESLSNTGELFF. The CDR3 coding sequence is TGTGCCAGCAGCCCCGAGTCACTGTCGAACACCGGGGAGCTGTTTTTT.

The J gene is TRBJ1-2, the V gene TRBV27, with 7 nucleotides matching TRBD1. The length of the CDR3 is 14 residues. Germline assignment: CDR1 MNHEY and CDR2 SMNVEV (reference sequence). V gave up 6 bases and J gave up 5 bases; unmatched junction bases: 9. CDR3 amino acids: CASSPGTDRYGYTF. The CDR3, as DNA: TGTGCCAGCAGCCCCGGGACAGATAGGTATGGCTACACCTTC.

V and J are TRBV29-1 and TRBJ1-1; maybe TRBD1 (6 bases). V was trimmed by 7 bases and J by 10 bases, leaving 16 bases between them. The germline V gene encodes CDR1 SQVTM and CDR2 ANQGSEA. The CDR3 length is 11 residues. CDR3 in DNA: TGCAGCGCCGGGGGCGGGGGGCCAGCTTTCTTT. Translating gives CSAGGGGPAFF.

This chain uses TRBV6-2 or TRBV6-3 with TRBJ2-1; 7 positions agree with TRBD1. Germline V gene lookup returns CDR1 MNHEY and CDR2 SVGEGT. V lost 6 bases to trimming and J lost 7 bases; unmatched junction nucleotides: 6. The CDR3 has 13 residues. This chain's CDR3 is CASSRQGTNEQFF. In DNA, the CDR3 is TGTGCCAGCAGCCGACAGGGTACGAATGAGCAGTTCTTC.

The gene calls are TRBV29-1 and TRBJ1-2; D uncertain. The CDR3 is 12 amino acids. V was clipped by 1 base and J by 8 bases, with 11 bases between them. Looked up from germline, CDR1 is SQVTM and CDR2 is ANQGSEA. CDR3 coding DNA: TGCAGCGTTGAAGGACGGGAGCTCGGCTACACCTTC. This gives the protein CSVEGRELGYTF.

The rearrangement links TRBV5-6 to TRBJ1-1; D gene ambiguous. Per germline, CDR1 SGHDT and CDR2 YYEEEE. V dropped 4 bases and J dropped 1 base, with 5 bases sitting between them. CDR3 size: 12 residues. CDR3 loop: CASSPGNTEAFF. In DNA form, the CDR3 reads TGTGCCAGCAGCCCGGGGAACACTGAAGCTTTCTTT.